These 9 T cell receptor beta chains were all obtained from the same sample, sequenced in a study of blood T cells in healthy people across ages. Together with a sample-barcoded 5' primer, a J-beta primer mix was included in a second PCR lasting about 7 to 12 cycles. TCRdb re-derived calls from the 5' RACE reads in MiXCR, one entry per CDR3 protein. The table includes 550,000 to 800,000 distinct CDR3 sequences, around 21% detected once. The sample consisted of blood. The source of these receptors is a man aged 65 to 79 in good health.

This clonotype was detected a few times. The chain employs TRBV29-1 and TRBJ2-7, with D possibly being TRBD1 (5 bases). Germline lookup yields CDR1 SQVTM and CDR2 ANQGSEA. There are 13 residues in the CDR3. Trimming took off 7 bases at V and 3 bases at J, with 16 bases between the two ends. The CDR3 DNA reads as TGCAGCGCTTGGACAAAGGGGTTCTACGAGCAGTACTTC. Translating it yields CSAWTKGFYEQYF.

The chain has TRBV11-2 and TRBJ2-5, with D possibly being TRBD2 (6 bases). Near its end, the DNA agrees better with TRBJ2-1, so the J call may be wrong. Germline V gene sequence: CDR1 SGHAT, CDR2 FQNNGV. The CDR3 sequence is 15 residues long. CDR3 in amino acids: CASRMGWGVYNEQFF. In DNA, the CDR3 is TGTGCCAGCAGGATGGGATGGGGGGTTTACAATGAGCAGTTCTTC.

The V gene is TRBV20-1, the J gene TRBJ1-2; no definite D call. This CDR3 spans 13 amino acids. The V end lost 3 bases, the J end lost 2 bases, and 10 bases lay between the germline ends. Germline CDR1 DFQATT, CDR2 SNEGSKA (reference sequence). In DNA form, the CDR3 reads TGCAGTGCTAGGGATCAAGAGAACTATGGCTACACCTTC. Translation gives CSARDQENYGYTF.

Concerning this clonotype: It is unclear where the CDR3 begins or ends on the DNA, so no DNA is shown, and the CDR3 is as TCRdb lists it. The V gene is TRBV5-1, the J gene TRBJ2-7; TRBD2 is the table's D call, not checked against the DNA. CDR1 and CDR2 (germline): SGHRS, YFSETQ. The CDR3 spans 15 residues, counting both ends. The CDR3 region is CASSFGSGNSYEQHF.

The CDR3 spells CASSRGERPSSYEQYF. In DNA form, the CDR3 reads TGTGCCAGCAGCAGGGGGGAGAGGCCTAGCTCCTACGAGCAGTACTTC. The rearrangement uses TRBV5-6 and TRBJ2-7, with D possibly being TRBD1 or TRBD2 (6 bases each). Germline V CDR1 and CDR2: SGHDT, YYEEEE. The CDR3 totals 16 residues. V was pared by 4 bases and J by 0 bases, with 17 bases between.

This clonotype was counted between two and nine times. The DNA of the CDR3 is TGTGCCAGCAGCCCCAGAGGCGGGTCGAATGACGATGAGCAGTTCTTC. Encoded protein: CASSPRGGSNDDEQFF. The rearrangement uses TRBV7-3 and TRBJ2-1; D may be TRBD2 (5 bases). CDR1 and CDR2 (germline): SGHTA, FQGTGA. This CDR3 has 16 residues. V was trimmed by 5 bases and J by 8 bases, leaving 22 bases between them. The full variable domain, with the rest looked up from reference TRBV7-3 and TRBJ2-1, is GAGVSQTPSNKVTEKGKYVELRCDPISGHTALYWYRQSLGQGPEFLIYFQGTGAADDSGLPNDRFFAVRPEGSVSTLKIQRTERGDSAVYLCASSPRGGSNDDEQFFGPGTRLTVL.

The V call is TRBV6-1, the J call TRBJ2-5, with D tentatively TRBD1 (5 bases). V was shortened by 7 bases and J by 4 bases, with 13 bases between the two germline ends. Germline loops: CDR1 MNHNS, CDR2 SASEGT. There are 13 residues in the CDR3. The DNA of the CDR3 is TGTGCCAGCAATGGACACCCAATAGAGACCCAGTACTTC. Amino acid sequence: CASNGHPIETQYF.

This clonotype was recorded a few times. The V and J genes are TRBV6-1 and TRBJ1-1; D ambiguous. Per germline, CDR1 MNHNS and CDR2 SASEGT. V was clipped by 6 bases and J by 5 bases, with 13 bases between them. This CDR3 spans 13 amino acids. This CDR3 reads CASRESRRTEAFF. CDR3 DNA sequence: TGTGCCAGCAGGGAGAGTCGGCGGACTGAAGCTTTCTTT.

The CDR3: CASSECEGAREKLFF. The DNA of the CDR3 is TGTGCCAGCAGTGAATGCGAGGGGGCGCGAGAAAAACTGTTTTTT. V and J are TRBV25-1 and TRBJ1-4, with 7 bases matching TRBD1. CDR3 size: 15 residues. Germline-derived CDR1 and CDR2 are MGHDK and SYGVNS. J was trimmed by 8 bases and V by 1 base; bases with no gene match: 7.